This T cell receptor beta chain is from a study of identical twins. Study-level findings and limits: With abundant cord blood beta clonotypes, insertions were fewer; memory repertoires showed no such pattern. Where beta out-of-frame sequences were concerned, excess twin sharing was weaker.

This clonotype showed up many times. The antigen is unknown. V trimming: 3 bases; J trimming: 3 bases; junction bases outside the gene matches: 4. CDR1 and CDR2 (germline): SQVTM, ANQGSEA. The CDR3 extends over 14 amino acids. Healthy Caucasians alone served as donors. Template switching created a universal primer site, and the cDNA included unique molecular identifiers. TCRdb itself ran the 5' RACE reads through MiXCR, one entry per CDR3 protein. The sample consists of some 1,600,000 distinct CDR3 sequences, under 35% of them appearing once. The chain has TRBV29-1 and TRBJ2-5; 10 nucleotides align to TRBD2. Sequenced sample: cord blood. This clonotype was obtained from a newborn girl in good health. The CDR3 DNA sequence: TGCAGCGTTGAGGCTAGCGGGGGAAAAGAGACCCAGTACTTC. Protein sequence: CSVEASGGKETQYF. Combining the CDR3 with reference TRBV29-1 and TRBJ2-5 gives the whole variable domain SAVISQKPSRDICQRGTSLTIQCQVDSQVTMMFWYRQQPGQSLTLIATANQGSEATYESGFVIDKFPISRPNLTFSTLTVSNMSPEDSSIYLCSVEASGGKETQYFGPGTRLLVL.